The TCR beta chain under discussion was sequenced for a study of blood T cell repertoires in COVID-19. About the research overall: Samples taken during acute and convalescent COVID-19 were collected in the United States, Italy and Spain. Sample material is recorded as cDNA or gDNA derived from T cells, B-cell-depleted T cells, or PBMCs.

In the original processing: The assay estimated nucleated cells by amplifying reference gene primers. TCRdb keeps only in-frame clones here, not all; method: immunoSEQ multiplex PCR. V and J calls and clone size come straight from that table; D and trimming were deduced from the DNA. This sample has around 80,000 clones, with around four fifths found just once. V lost 0 bases, J lost 2 bases, and 3 bases lay in between. The CDR3 consists of 13 residues. CDR1 is KGHSH, CDR2 LQKENI, per germline. The genes are TRBV18 and TRBJ2-3; D gene ambiguous. This TCR was sampled from a human donor in a cohort sampled during active COVID-19. Sequenced sample: peripheral blood. The CDR3 DNA is TGTGCCAGCTCACCACCCTCCACAGATACGCAGTATTTT. The encoded protein is CASSPPSTDTQYF.